This TCR beta chain is drawn from a study of tumor-infiltrating lymphocytes in glioblastoma multiforme. TCR beta libraries were built from RNA through three nested multiplex PCR rounds using modified ARM-PCR. TCRdb passed the multiplex PCR reads through MiXCR, listing each CDR3 protein once. Among tens of thousands of distinct CDR3 sequences listed, 50% to 75% were seen once. CDR1 and CDR2 (germline): DFQATT, SNEGSKA (reference sequence). The CDR3 loop spans 15 amino acids. V lost 4 bases, J lost 2 bases, and 14 bases lay in between. The sample consisted of brain tumor tissue. This TCR was recovered from a male donor with glioblastoma. The V gene is TRBV20-1, the J gene TRBJ1-4, with D hard to call. The CDR3 DNA follows: TGCAGTGCTAAGGTAGGAGGTACGACTAATGAAAAACTGTTTTTT. It specifies CSAKVGGTTNEKLFF.